This T cell receptor (beta chain) appears in the sequencing data of a study of blood T cell repertoires in COVID-19. Study background: Whether acute or convalescent, the COVID-19 samples came from the United States, Italy and Spain. Nucleic acid was either cDNA or gDNA, and it came from T cells, B-cell-depleted T cells, or PBMCs.

Original processing methods: From reference gene primer amplification, estimates of nucleated cell counts were derived. The data were produced by immunoSEQ multiplex PCR, yet TCRdb's version contains in-frame clones alone and is incomplete. The V and J calls and the clone size are those of that table, but D and trimming were determined from the DNA. Among 130,000 to 150,000 clones, approximately 91% were seen once, and the ten largest hold approximately 1.8%. CDR1 and CDR2 (germline): SEHNR, FQNEAQ (reference sequence). The CDR3 spans 15 residues. Germline trimming cut 5 bases from V and 8 bases from J; bases unmatched to any gene: 10.

This rearrangement joins TRBV7-9 to TRBJ2-1, with 9 bases aligning to TRBD1. The material sequenced was peripheral blood. This receptor was obtained from a man aged 70 or older with acute or convalescent COVID-19. The CDR3 nucleotides are TGTGCCAGCAGCAGGGACAGGGCCTCCGGCGATGAGCAGTTCTTC. As protein: CASSRDRASGDEQFF. The full variable domain, in which reference TRBV7-9 and TRBJ2-1 provide the parts outside the CDR3, is DTGVSQNPRHKITKRGQNVTFRCDPISEHNRLYWYRQTLGQGPEFLTYFQNEAQLEKSRLLSDRFSAERPKGSFSTLEIQRTEQGDSAMYLCASSRDRASGDEQFFGPGTRLTVL.